This T cell receptor (beta chain) stems from a study of Ad26.COV2.S vaccination and SARS-CoV-2 variants. Notes on the study in general: CD8+ and CD4+ T cells specific for spike reportedly responded with substantial breadth after vaccination.

The repertoire was sequenced with immunoSEQ multiplex PCR; TCRdb's copy has only in-frame clones and lacks some. The table includes around 250,000 clones, 87% detected once. After removal of 3 bases from V and 6 bases from J, the junction contained 6 bases not matched to a gene. Germline CDR1 LGHDT, CDR2 YNNKEL (reference sequence). This CDR3 has 16 amino acids. This sample's treatment: roughly 20 received Ad26.COV2.S at low or high dose, single or two shots; five or six received placebo; per-sample allocation not given. Collection of the samples took place on day 63 after the first injection of vaccine or placebo. In the case of this clone: Its antigen is unknown.

Sequences were derived from peripheral blood, sampled in a trial of Ad26.COV2.S vaccine versus placebo. The receptor was derived from a person aged 18 to 65 who received the Ad26.COV2.S COVID-19 vaccine or a placebo. The J gene is TRBJ2-1, the V gene TRBV3-1 (or the pseudogene TRBV3-2); 12 bases are shared with TRBD2. CDR3 amino acids: CASSQLAGGPGNEQFF. Written as DNA, the CDR3 is TGTGCCAGCAGCCAGCTAGCGGGGGGGCCGGGCAATGAGCAGTTCTTC.